Included here is one T cell receptor (beta chain) sequence, with context. The antigen this receptor binds is unknown. There are no base qualities to consult, and no much larger clone falls within one base. The junction shows trimming of 5 bases on V and 3 bases on J, plus 15 bases between the germline ends. Reading the germline V gene (reference sequence) gives CDR1 MNHEY and CDR2 SMNVEV. Including the terminal cysteine and phenylalanine, the CDR3 comprises 15 residues. Only CDR3 DNA remains: 45 bases, in frame from the first base. The library was produced with the immunoSEQ multiplex PCR assay. TCRdb's version of the immuneACCESS table is confined to in-frame rearrangements and falls short of the full clone set. An unresolved V gene accounts for under half of the shortfall where checked; the remainder is of unknown origin. Counted in this sample were 600,000 to 900,000 clones; over 75% of them appeared once. The ten largest clonotypes hold 0.0095% to 0.011% of the sample.

This sample was taken from a study of shared T cell receptors in the human thymus (dated by TCRdb to the early 2020s). Concerning the study at large: The study examined how self-reactive, shared T-cell receptor alpha chains are generated in the human thymus.

These data are also associated with another study on human thymus T cells. The second paper states: The donors were immunologically healthy infants in Finland who had open corrective cardiac surgery for congenital heart defects. Thymus tissue was obtained as surgical resects removed during corrective cardiac surgery. Usage of V and J gene segments appeared to be biased in both the thymic and the peripheral blood repertoires. The related research reported highly overlapping thymic TCR repertoires among unrelated individuals. The study described the TCR alpha and beta repertoires in under ten infant thymus samples and a few matching peripheral blood samples. The infant donors were 7 to 244 days old, and the cohort included about 6 males and a couple of females. Thymocytes were mechanically released from the tissue and were stored as pellets of roughly 10-32 million cells at -70 degrees C. Genomic DNA was extracted from frozen cell pellets with a QIAsymphony instrument. Using the immunoSEQ multiplex PCR assay, the TCRB and TCRAD loci were amplified from a standardized quantity of quality-controlled genomic DNA. Amplicons spanned the V(D)J region at a length sufficient to cover the CDR3 and identify V and J genes. Through the commercial immunoSEQ service, the amplicons were sequenced on an Illumina platform. Primer bias and sequencing errors were corrected as previously described, and TCRAD and TCRB were defined on the basis of the IMGT database. Repertoires were analysed with immunoSEQ Analyzer 3.0 and VDJTools, covering basic statistics, V/J segment usage, diversity estimates, rarefaction and pairwise overlap. Chao1, ChaoE, Efron-Thisted, Shannon and inverse Simpson indices were used to estimate diversity, which was also estimated on datasets down-sampled to the smallest sample. Repertoire overlap was determined by strict matching of CDR3 nucleotide sequence, V gene and J gene, and Jaccard-based multidimensional scaling clustering was applied. Thymus samples yielded on average around 800,000 unique TCRB clonotypes, compared with some 83,000 from blood samples.

The sample taken for sequencing was thymocytes. The rearrangement combines TRBV27 with TRBJ2-3; TRBD2 is a weak D gene call, 5 bases matching. The TCR originated in a girl under two years old with a congenital heart defect. Donor details come from another sample of the same person, matched by shared clones. CDR3 sequence: CASSKYVEGTDTQYF. The nucleotide sequence reads as follows: TGTGCCAGCAGTAAGTACGTCGAGGGTACAGATACGCAGTATTTT.